One and the same sample provided the 21 T cell receptor beta chains below, sequenced in a study of T cell responses to AZD1222 COVID-19 vaccine. The repertoire was sequenced with immunoSEQ multiplex PCR; TCRdb's copy has only in-frame clones and lacks some. The table includes around 58,000 clones, more than 65% detected once. The sequenced sample was peripheral blood, obtained on day 0 of AZD1222 vaccination. The source of these receptors is an adult in good health.

The chain combines TRBV7-9 with TRBJ2-5; D gene ambiguous. From germline, CDR1 is SEHNR and CDR2 FQNEAQ (reference sequence). This CDR3 is 13 amino acids long. Trimming took 3 bases from V and 5 from J, leaving 10 bases between them. CDR3 in amino acids: CASSFGIGETQYF. CDR3 sequence (DNA): TGTGCCAGCAGCTTCGGAATTGGGGAGACCCAGTACTTC.

This chain links TRBV12-5 with TRBJ1-5; 7 bases match TRBD1. The V gene's germline CDR1 is LGHNT and CDR2 FRNRAP. The CDR3 loop spans 15 amino acids. The V gene end was trimmed by 5 bases and the J gene end by 5 bases; junction bases not matched to a gene: 9. CDR3 DNA: TGTGCTAGTGGTGACTCTGACAGGGTGCATCAGCCCCAGCATTTT. The encoded protein is CASGDSDRVHQPQHF.

The J gene is TRBJ2-1, the V gene TRBV5-1; TRBD1 or TRBD2 may be the D gene (7 bases each). CDR1 is SGHRS and CDR2 is YFSETQ in the germline V gene. The V and J ends lost 3 bases and 4 bases respectively, with 14 bases between them. The CDR3 extends over 15 amino acids. This CDR3 reads CASSSGGQPYNEQFF. The CDR3 nucleotides are TGCGCCAGCAGCTCGGGGGGACAGCCTTACAATGAGCAGTTCTTC. Filled out from reference TRBV5-1 and TRBJ2-1, the complete variable domain reads KAGVTQTPRYLIKTRGQQVTLSCSPISGHRSVSWYQQTPGQGLQFLFEYFSETQRNKGNFPGRFSGRQFSNSRSEMNVSTLELGDSALYLCASSSGGQPYNEQFFGPGTRLTVL.

V is TRBV10-1 and J is TRBJ2-4, with D tentatively TRBD1 (6 bases). The CDR3 has 14 residues. V was trimmed by 4 bases and J by 3 bases, leaving 10 bases between them. CDR1 is WNHNN, CDR2 SYGVQD, per germline (reference sequence). In DNA form, the CDR3 reads TGCGCCAGCAGTGTAGGGACAATCAAAAACATTCAGTACTTC. This sequence encodes CASSVGTIKNIQYF.

The chain joins TRBV5-1 to TRBJ2-2; a possible D gene is TRBD2 (5 bases). Per the germline V gene, CDR1 is SGHRS and CDR2 is YFSETQ. V was trimmed by 4 bases and J by 4 bases, leaving 11 bases between them. The CDR3 is 14 amino acids. The CDR3 loop is CASSANLATGELFF. The DNA for the CDR3 is TGCGCCAGCAGCGCGAACCTAGCCACCGGGGAGCTGTTTTTT.

J is TRBJ1-2 and V is TRBV7-9; D remains unclear. The CDR3 covers 15 residues. Germline V gene lookup returns CDR1 SEHNR and CDR2 FQNEAQ (reference sequence). V lost 1 base and J lost 4, with 13 bases in between. Here the CDR3 DNA reads TGTGCCAGCAGCTTAGATGTTGCAGGACTCTATGGCTACACCTTC. It specifies CASSLDVAGLYGYTF.

The chain combines TRBV18 with TRBJ1-5; TRBD1 agrees at 8 bases. With 8 bases clipped from V and 4 bases from J, the junction kept 4 bases outside the gene matches. The V gene's germline CDR1 is KGHSH and CDR2 LQKENI. The CDR3 has 13 amino acids. CDR3 sequence: CASLQGENQPQHF. In DNA form, the CDR3 reads TGTGCCAGCCTACAGGGGGAGAATCAGCCCCAGCATTTT. Full variable domain (rest looked up from reference TRBV18 and TRBJ1-5): NAGVMQNPRHLVRRRGQEARLRCSPMKGHSHVYWYRQLPEEGLKFMVYLQKENIIDESGMPKERFSAEFPKEGPSILRIQQVVRGDSAAYFCASLQGENQPQHFGDGTRLSIL.

This CDR3 reads CASSIQSPSSWGNQPQHF. CDR3 sequence (DNA): TGTGCCAGTAGTATTCAATCTCCTTCTTCGTGGGGCAATCAGCCCCAGCATTTT. The chain links TRBV19 to TRBJ1-5; D is uncertain. Germline-derived CDR1 and CDR2 are LNHDA and SQIVND (reference sequence). V lost 3 bases to trimming and J lost 2 bases, with 20 bases between them. The CDR3 contains 18 residues. Combining the CDR3 with reference TRBV19 and TRBJ1-5 gives the whole variable domain DGGITQSPKYLFRKEGQNVTLSCEQNLNHDAMYWYRQDPGQGLRLIYYSQIVNDFQKGDIAEGYSVSREKKESFPLTVTSAQKNPTAFYLCASSIQSPSSWGNQPQHFGDGTRLSIL.

The J gene is TRBJ1-2, the V gene TRBV19; D unclear. The CDR3 loop spans 13 amino acids. V lost 2 bases and J lost 5, with 9 bases in between. Germline V CDR1 and CDR2: LNHDA, SQIVND (reference sequence). Written as DNA, the CDR3 is TGTGCCAGTAGTATATTTCCGGCGTATGGCTACACCTTC. This gives the protein CASSIFPAYGYTF.

This chain joins TRBV7-3 and TRBJ2-1; D might be TRBD1 (5 bases). V was shortened by 5 bases and J by 6 bases, with 11 bases between the two germline ends. The CDR3 extends over 13 amino acids. Germline V gene sequence: CDR1 SGHTA, CDR2 FQGTGA. CDR3 in amino acids: CASSPTDSNEQFF. The CDR3 region has the DNA TGTGCCAGCAGCCCTACAGACAGCAATGAGCAGTTCTTC.

The chain combines TRBV12-3 or TRBV12-4 with TRBJ2-5; D possibly matches TRBD1 or TRBD2 (5 bases each). Trimming pared 6 bases from V and 5 bases from J, leaving 13 bases between. This CDR3 spans 13 amino acids. CDR3 sequence reads: CASSRDRGETQYF. CDR3 DNA sequence: TGTGCCAGCAGCCGAGACAGAGGGGAGACCCAGTACTTC.

This clone has only one observation. V usage is TRBV5-4 and J usage is TRBJ2-7, with TRBD2 matching 10 bases. CDR3 length: 15 residues. After removal of 0 bases from V and 10 bases from J, the junction contained 10 bases not matched to a gene. CDR1 and CDR2 (germline): SGHNT, YYREEE (reference sequence). This chain's CDR3 is CASSLGGASGSQQYV. DNA for the CDR3: TGTGCCAGCAGCTTGGGGGGGGCTAGCGGGAGCCAACAGTACGTC.

This clone was observed a single time. The chain has TRBV6-6 and TRBJ1-3; D might be TRBD1 (6 bases). Looked up from germline, CDR1 is MNHNY and CDR2 is SVGAGI (reference sequence). The ends were cut back, 3 bases at V and 4 bases at J, with 13 bases in the middle. The length of the CDR3 is 15 residues. The CDR3: CASSYDRTLGNTIYF. The CDR3 DNA is TGTGCCAGCAGTTATGACAGGACCCTCGGAAACACCATATATTTT.

This clone was seen a few times. The chain combines TRBV19 with TRBJ1-2; D unresolved. V was pared by 4 bases and J by 3 bases, with 6 bases between. Per germline, CDR1 LNHDA and CDR2 SQIVND (reference sequence). This CDR3 contains 12 residues. The CDR3 DNA is TGTGCCAGTAGTACGGACTACTATGGCTACACCTTC. Translation: CASSTDYYGYTF.

The chain joins TRBV6-2 or TRBV6-3 to TRBJ1-2; D unresolved. There are 11 residues in the CDR3. V was trimmed by 2 bases and J by 2 bases, leaving 0 bases between them. CDR1 and CDR2 from the germline V gene are MNHEY and SVGEGT. Here the CDR3 DNA reads TGTGCCAGCAGTTACAACTATGGCTACACCTTC. This encodes CASSYNYGYTF.

Written as DNA, the CDR3 is TGTGCCAGTAGCAAGCGGCTAGCGGTCAACGGGGAGCTGTTTTTT. As protein: CASSKRLAVNGELFF. The rearrangement uses TRBV19 and TRBJ2-2; TRBD2 aligns across 7 bases. Germline assignment: CDR1 LNHDA and CDR2 SQIVND (reference sequence). This CDR3 contains 15 residues. V trimming: 6 bases; J trimming: 7 bases; junction bases outside the gene matches: 11.

The chain is built from TRBV13 and TRBJ1-2; 12 nucleotides line up with TRBD1. Germline CDR1 reads PRHDT; CDR2 reads FYEKMQ (reference sequence). The CDR3 length is 16 residues. V dropped 5 bases and J dropped 4; count of bases not matched to a gene: 8. The CDR3 region has the DNA TGTGCCAGCAGCCCCGGGACAGGGGGCGTCGGCTATGGCTACACCTTC. Residues: CASSPGTGGVGYGYTF.

The rearrangement uses TRBV20-1 and TRBJ2-1; 7 positions agree with TRBD2. From germline, CDR1 is DFQATT and CDR2 SNEGSKA (reference sequence). The junction had 4 bases not matched to a gene; V was cut back by 5 bases and J by 9 bases. The CDR3 is 11 residues long. The CDR3 region is CSAAGEVEQFF. In DNA, the CDR3 is TGCAGTGCTGCGGGAGAGGTTGAGCAGTTCTTC.

This clone came up once. The chain uses TRBV28 and TRBJ2-2; the match to TRBD2 covers 11 bases. Losses at the gene ends were 5 bases for V and 2 bases for J; bases not matched to a gene: 7. The CDR3 has 17 amino acids. Per germline, CDR1 MDHEN and CDR2 SYDVKM. For the CDR3, the DNA is TGTGCCAGCAGTCCGGCTAGCGGGAGGCCCAACACCGGGGAGCTGTTTTTT. Its protein product is CASSPASGRPNTGELFF.

The rearrangement uses TRBV27 and TRBJ2-7; 7 nucleotides align to TRBD2. Germline CDR1 reads MNHEY; CDR2 reads SMNVEV (reference sequence). V trimming: 5 bases; J trimming: 1 base; junction bases outside the gene matches: 14. CDR3 length equals 17 residues. The CDR3 reads CASSPPRGGSRSYEQYF. The CDR3 DNA is TGTGCCAGCAGTCCGCCTCGGGGCGGGAGTCGTTCCTACGAGCAGTACTTC.

V usage is TRBV27 and J usage is TRBJ1-6, with a weak D call TRBD1 (5 bases). CDR1 is MNHEY and CDR2 is SMNVEV in the germline V gene (reference sequence). The CDR3 covers 17 residues. V was cut by 7 bases and J by 2 bases, with 18 bases left in between. The CDR3 here is CASKDVGENPYNSPLHF. The CDR3, as DNA: TGTGCCAGCAAAGATGTAGGGGAGAATCCCTATAATTCACCCCTCCACTTT.